The 7 T cell receptor beta chains in this list originate from one sample, sequenced in a study of neurological immune-mediated disorders. A single record per CDR3 protein comes from TCRdb applying MiXCR to the 5' RACE reads. This table holds about 37,000 distinct CDR3 sequences, 11% found once. Sequencing input: CD4+ T cells from blood. These receptors all come from a woman in her 30s with HTLV-1-associated myelopathy (HAM/TSP).

This clonotype showed up many times. This chain joins TRBV11-2 and TRBJ2-2, with TRBD1 matching 8 bases. After removal of 5 bases from V and 4 bases from J, the junction contained 9 bases not matched to a gene. The CDR3 is made up of 16 amino acids. Per germline, CDR1 SGHAT and CDR2 FQNNGV. The CDR3 sequence: CASSQGRQGATGELFF. In DNA form, the CDR3 reads TGTGCCAGCAGCCAAGGGAGGCAGGGGGCCACCGGGGAGCTGTTTTTT.

This clonotype appeared many times. The rearrangement uses TRBV19 and TRBJ2-4; the match to TRBD1 covers 7 bases. Germline CDR1 reads LNHDA; CDR2 reads SQIVND (reference sequence). This CDR3 region has 16 residues. J gave up 1 base and V 4 bases, and 7 bases lay outside the gene matches. For the CDR3, the DNA is TGTGCCAGTAGTAGTACAGGGGACGGGGCCAAAAACATTCAGTACTTC. The encoded protein is CASSSTGDGAKNIQYF.

At least ten counts were recorded for this clonotype. The chain has TRBV5-6 and TRBJ2-1; TRBD1 agrees at 8 bases. CDR1 and CDR2 (germline): SGHDT, YYEEEE. V shed 4 bases, J shed 7 bases, and the junction held 19 bases outside the gene matches. This CDR3 region has 18 residues. The CDR3 coding sequence is TGTGCCAGCAGCACCGGAGGACAGGGAGCTAGGGTAGCAAATGAGCAGTTCTTC. Residues: CASSTGGQGARVANEQFF.

This clonotype showed up many times. The V gene is TRBV20-1, the J gene TRBJ2-7; 8 positions match TRBD2. Trimming at V came to 4 bases and at J to 3 bases, leaving 8 bases not matched to a gene. This CDR3 has 14 amino acids. The germline gives CDR1 DFQATT, CDR2 SNEGSKA (reference sequence). The CDR3 nucleotides read TGCAGTGCTACCCAGCGGGGGATACACTACGAGCAGTACTTC. Translated: CSATQRGIHYEQYF.

Many counts were recorded for this clonotype. The genes are TRBV30 and TRBJ1-2, with 8 positions matching TRBD1. The CDR3 consists of 15 residues. CDR1 and CDR2 from the germline V gene are GTSNPN and SVGIG (reference sequence). Unmatched junction bases numbered 10, after V lost 1 base and J lost 6 bases. CDR3 sequence: CAWSATTGGVDGYTF. CDR3 nucleotide sequence: TGTGCCTGGAGTGCCACTACAGGGGGAGTTGATGGCTACACCTTC.

This clonotype showed up many times. The gene calls are TRBV10-3 and TRBJ1-2, with 9 bases fitting TRBD1. The CDR3 has 13 amino acids. V lost 6 bases to trimming and J lost 5 bases; unmatched junction nucleotides: 4. Germline assignment: CDR1 ENHRY and CDR2 SYGVKD. The CDR3 DNA reads TGTGCCATCAGCCCAGGACAGGGGTATGGCTACACCTTC. Amino acid sequence: CAISPGQGYGYTF.

In its sample, this clonotype was seen many times. The chain has TRBV20-1 and TRBJ2-7; TRBD1 is a possible D gene (6 bases). V was clipped by 2 bases and J by 0 bases, with 26 bases between them. Germline V gene sequence: CDR1 DFQATT, CDR2 SNEGSKA (reference sequence). This CDR3 spans 19 amino acids. DNA of the CDR3: TGCAGTGCTAGACCCCGACGTGACAGGCACAATATTTTCTCCTACGAGCAGTACTTC. It specifies CSARPRRDRHNIFSYEQYF.